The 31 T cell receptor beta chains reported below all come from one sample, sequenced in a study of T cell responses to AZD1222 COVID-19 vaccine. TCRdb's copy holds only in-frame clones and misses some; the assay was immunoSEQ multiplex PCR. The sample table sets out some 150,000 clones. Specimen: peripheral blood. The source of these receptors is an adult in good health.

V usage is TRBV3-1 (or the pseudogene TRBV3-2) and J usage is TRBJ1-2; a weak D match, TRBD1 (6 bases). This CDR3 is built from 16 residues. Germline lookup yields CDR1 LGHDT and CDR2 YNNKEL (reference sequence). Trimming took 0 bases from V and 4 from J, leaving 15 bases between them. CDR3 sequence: CASSQELRDTTYGYTF. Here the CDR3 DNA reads TGTGCCAGCAGCCAAGAATTGCGGGACACCACCTATGGCTACACCTTC.

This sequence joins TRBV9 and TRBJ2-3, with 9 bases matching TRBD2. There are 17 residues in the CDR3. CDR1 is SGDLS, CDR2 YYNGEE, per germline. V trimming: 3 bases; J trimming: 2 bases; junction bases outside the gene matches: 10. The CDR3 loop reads CASSEWGSGGNTDTQYF. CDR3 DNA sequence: TGTGCCAGCAGCGAGTGGGGTAGCGGGGGCAACACAGATACGCAGTATTTT.

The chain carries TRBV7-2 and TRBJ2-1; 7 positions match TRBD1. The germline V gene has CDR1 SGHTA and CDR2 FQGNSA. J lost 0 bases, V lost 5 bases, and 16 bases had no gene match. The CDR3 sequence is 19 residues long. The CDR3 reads CASSPQVVVQGFSYNEQFF. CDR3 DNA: TGTGCCAGCAGCCCGCAGGTGGTCGTACAGGGGTTCTCCTACAATGAGCAGTTCTTC.

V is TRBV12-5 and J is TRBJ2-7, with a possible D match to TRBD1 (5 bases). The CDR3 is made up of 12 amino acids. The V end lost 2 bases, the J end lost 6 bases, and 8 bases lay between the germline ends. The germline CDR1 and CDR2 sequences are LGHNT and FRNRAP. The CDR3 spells CASGLRQLEQYF. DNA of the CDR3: TGTGCTAGTGGTTTGCGACAGCTCGAGCAGTACTTC.

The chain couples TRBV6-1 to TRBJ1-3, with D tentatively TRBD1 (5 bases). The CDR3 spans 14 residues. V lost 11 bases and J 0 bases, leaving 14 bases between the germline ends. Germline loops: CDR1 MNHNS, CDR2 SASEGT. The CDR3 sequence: CAGRGGFSGNTIYF. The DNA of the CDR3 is TGTGCCGGCCGGGGGGGGTTCTCTGGAAACACCATATATTTT.

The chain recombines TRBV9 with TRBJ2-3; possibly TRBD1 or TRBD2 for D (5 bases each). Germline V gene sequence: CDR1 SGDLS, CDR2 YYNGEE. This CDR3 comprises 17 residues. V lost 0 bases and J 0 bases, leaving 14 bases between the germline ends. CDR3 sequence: CASSVAGARVSTDTQYF. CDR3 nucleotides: TGTGCCAGCAGCGTAGCCGGGGCTCGGGTTAGCACAGATACGCAGTATTTT.

The CDR3 loop is CASGTGFDYGYTF. CDR3 coding DNA: TGTGCCAGCGGGACAGGGTTCGACTATGGCTACACCTTC. V gene TRBV7-9 combines with J gene TRBJ1-2, with 9 positions matching TRBD1. V was pared by 8 bases and J by 3 bases, with 4 bases of the junction left unmatched. Germline V gene data show CDR1 as SEHNR and CDR2 as FQNEAQ (reference sequence). The CDR3 length is 13 residues.

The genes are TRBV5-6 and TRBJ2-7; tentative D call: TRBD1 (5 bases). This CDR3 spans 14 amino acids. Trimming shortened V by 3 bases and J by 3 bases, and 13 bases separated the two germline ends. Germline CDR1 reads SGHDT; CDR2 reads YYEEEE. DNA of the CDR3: TGTGCCAGCAGCTGGGGCGACAGAAACTACGAGCAGTACTTC. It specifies CASSWGDRNYEQYF.

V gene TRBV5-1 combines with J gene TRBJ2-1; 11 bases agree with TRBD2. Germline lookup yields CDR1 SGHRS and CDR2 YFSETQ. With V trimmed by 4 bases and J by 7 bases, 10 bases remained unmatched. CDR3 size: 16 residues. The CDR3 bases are TGCGCCAGCAGCCCACTTAGCGGGGGGGCCAGTAATGAGCAGTTCTTC. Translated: CASSPLSGGASNEQFF.

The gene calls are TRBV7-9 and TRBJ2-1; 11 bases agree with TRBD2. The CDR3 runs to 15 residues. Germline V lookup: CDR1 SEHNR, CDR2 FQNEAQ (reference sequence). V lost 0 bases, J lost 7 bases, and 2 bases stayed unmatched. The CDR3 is CASSLAPSGGNEQFF. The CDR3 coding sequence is TGTGCCAGCAGCTTAGCGCCTAGCGGGGGGAATGAGCAGTTCTTC. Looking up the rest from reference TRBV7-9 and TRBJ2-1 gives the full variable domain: DTGVSQNPRHKITKRGQNVTFRCDPISEHNRLYWYRQTLGQGPEFLTYFQNEAQLEKSRLLSDRFSAERPKGSFSTLEIQRTEQGDSAMYLCASSLAPSGGNEQFFGPGTRLTVL.

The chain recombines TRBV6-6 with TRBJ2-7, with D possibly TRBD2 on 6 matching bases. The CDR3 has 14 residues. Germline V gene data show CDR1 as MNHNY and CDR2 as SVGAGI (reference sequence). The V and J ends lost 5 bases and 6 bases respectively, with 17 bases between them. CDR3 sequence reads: CASSKPWSGVEQYF. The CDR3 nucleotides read TGTGCCAGCAGTAAACCCTGGTCGGGGGTCGAGCAGTACTTC.

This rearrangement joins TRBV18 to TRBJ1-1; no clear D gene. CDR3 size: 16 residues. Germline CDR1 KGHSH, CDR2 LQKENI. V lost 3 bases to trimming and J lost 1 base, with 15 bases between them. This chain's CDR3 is CASSPQSGEGNTEAFF. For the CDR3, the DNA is TGTGCCAGCTCACCGCAGTCAGGAGAGGGGAACACTGAAGCTTTCTTT.

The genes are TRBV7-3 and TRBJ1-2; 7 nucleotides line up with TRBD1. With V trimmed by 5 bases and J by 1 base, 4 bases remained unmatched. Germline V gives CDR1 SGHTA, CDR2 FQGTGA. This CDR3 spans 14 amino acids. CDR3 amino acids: CASSPGGDNYGYTF. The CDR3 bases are TGTGCCAGCAGCCCAGGGGGTGATAACTATGGCTACACCTTC.

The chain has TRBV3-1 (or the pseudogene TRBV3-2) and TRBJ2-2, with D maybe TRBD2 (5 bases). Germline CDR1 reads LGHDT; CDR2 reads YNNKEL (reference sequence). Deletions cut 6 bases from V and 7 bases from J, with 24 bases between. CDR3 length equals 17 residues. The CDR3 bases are TGTGCCAGCAGGCCTGACGGTAGGACTGGAAGGAGCGGGGAGCTGTTTTTT. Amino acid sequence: CASRPDGRTGRSGELFF.

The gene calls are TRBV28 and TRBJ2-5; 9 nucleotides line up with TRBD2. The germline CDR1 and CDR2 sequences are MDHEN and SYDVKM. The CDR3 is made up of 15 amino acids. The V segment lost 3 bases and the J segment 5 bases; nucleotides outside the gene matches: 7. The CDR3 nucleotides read TGTGCCAGCAGTTTCCTCACTAGCGGGCAGGAGACCCAGTACTTC. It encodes CASSFLTSGQETQYF.

This CDR3 reads CASSLASGGVLYQETQYF. The DNA for the CDR3 is TGTGCCAGCAGCTTAGCTAGCGGGGGGGTTTTATATCAAGAGACCCAGTACTTC. The V gene is TRBV7-8, the J gene TRBJ2-5, with TRBD2 identical over 11 bases. CDR3 length: 18 residues. The J segment lost 2 bases and the V segment lost 0 bases, leaving 8 bases of the junction unmatched. Per germline, CDR1 SGHVS and CDR2 FQNEAQ.

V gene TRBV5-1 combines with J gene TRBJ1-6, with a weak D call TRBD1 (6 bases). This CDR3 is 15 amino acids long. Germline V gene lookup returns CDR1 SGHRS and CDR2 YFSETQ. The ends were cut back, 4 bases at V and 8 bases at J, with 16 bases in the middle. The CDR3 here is CASSKLTGTDSPLHF. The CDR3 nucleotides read TGCGCCAGCAGCAAGTTAACAGGGACCGATTCACCCCTCCACTTT.

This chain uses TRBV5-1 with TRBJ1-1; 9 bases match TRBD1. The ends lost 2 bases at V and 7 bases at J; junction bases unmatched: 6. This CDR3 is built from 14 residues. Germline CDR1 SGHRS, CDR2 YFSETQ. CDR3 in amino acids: CASSLSQGAREAFF. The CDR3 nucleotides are TGCGCCAGCAGCTTATCACAGGGGGCCCGTGAAGCTTTCTTT.

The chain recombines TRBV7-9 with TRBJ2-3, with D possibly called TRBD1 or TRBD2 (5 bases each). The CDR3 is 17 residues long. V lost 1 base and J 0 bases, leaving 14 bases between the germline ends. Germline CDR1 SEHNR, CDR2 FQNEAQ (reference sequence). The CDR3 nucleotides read TGTGCCAGCAGCTTAGGCATGGGACCCCGCAGCACAGATACGCAGTATTTT. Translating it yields CASSLGMGPRSTDTQYF.

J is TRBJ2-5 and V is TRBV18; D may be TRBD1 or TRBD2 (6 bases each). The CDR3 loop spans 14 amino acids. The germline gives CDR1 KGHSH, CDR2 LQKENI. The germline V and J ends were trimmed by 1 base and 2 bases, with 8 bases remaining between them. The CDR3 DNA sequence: TGTGCCAGCTCACCACGAGGGGGGCAAGAGACCCAGTACTTC. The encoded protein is CASSPRGGQETQYF.

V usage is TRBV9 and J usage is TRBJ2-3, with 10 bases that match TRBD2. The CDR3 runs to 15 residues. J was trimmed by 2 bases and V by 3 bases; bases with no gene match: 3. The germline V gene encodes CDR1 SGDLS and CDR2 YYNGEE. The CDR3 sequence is CASSGTSGVTDTQYF. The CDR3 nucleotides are TGTGCCAGCAGCGGTACTAGCGGGGTCACAGATACGCAGTATTTT.

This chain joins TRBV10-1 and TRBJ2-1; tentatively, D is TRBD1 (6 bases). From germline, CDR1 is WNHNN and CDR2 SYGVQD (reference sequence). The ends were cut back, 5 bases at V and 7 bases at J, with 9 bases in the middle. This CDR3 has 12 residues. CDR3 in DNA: TGCGCCAGCAGTCCCACAGGGAATGAGCAGTTCTTC. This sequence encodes CASSPTGNEQFF.

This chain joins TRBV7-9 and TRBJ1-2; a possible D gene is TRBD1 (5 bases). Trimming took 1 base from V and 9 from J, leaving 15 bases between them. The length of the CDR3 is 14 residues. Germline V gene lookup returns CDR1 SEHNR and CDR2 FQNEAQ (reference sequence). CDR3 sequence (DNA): TGTGCCAGCAGCTTAGGGGTAGGGGCACTCCGCTACACCTTC. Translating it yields CASSLGVGALRYTF.

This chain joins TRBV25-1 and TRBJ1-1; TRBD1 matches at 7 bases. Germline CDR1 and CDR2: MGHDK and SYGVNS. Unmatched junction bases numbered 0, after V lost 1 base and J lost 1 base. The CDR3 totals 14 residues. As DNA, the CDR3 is TGTGCCAGCAGTGAATGGGACAGGAACACTGAAGCTTTCTTT. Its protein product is CASSEWDRNTEAFF.

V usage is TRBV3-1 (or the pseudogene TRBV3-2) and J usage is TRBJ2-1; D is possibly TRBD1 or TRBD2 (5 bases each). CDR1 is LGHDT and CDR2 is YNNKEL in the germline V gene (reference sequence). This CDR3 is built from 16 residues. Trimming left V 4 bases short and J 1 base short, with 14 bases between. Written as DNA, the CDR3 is TGTGCCAGCAGCCGGTGGGACGGATTATCCTACAATGAGCAGTTCTTC. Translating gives CASSRWDGLSYNEQFF.

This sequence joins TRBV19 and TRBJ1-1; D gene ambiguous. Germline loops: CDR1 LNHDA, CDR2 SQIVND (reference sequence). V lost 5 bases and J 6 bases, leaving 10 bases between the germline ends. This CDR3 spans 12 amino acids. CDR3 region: CASSQGFSEAFF. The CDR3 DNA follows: TGTGCCAGTAGTCAAGGGTTCTCTGAAGCTTTCTTT.

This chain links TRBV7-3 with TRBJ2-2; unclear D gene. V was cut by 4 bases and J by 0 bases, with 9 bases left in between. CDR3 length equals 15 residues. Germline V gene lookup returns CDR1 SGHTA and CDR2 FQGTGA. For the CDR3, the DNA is TGTGCCAGCAGCTCGGATGGCCCGAACACCGGGGAGCTGTTTTTT. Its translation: CASSSDGPNTGELFF.

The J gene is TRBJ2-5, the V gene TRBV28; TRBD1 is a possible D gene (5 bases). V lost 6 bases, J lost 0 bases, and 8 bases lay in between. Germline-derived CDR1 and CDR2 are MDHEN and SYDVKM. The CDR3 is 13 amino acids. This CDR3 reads CASRRRDQETQYF. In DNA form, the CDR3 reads TGTGCCAGCAGGCGCAGGGACCAAGAGACCCAGTACTTC. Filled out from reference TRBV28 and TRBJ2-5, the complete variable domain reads DVKVTQSSRYLVKRTGEKVFLECVQDMDHENMFWYRQDPGLGLRLIYFSYDVKMKEKGDIPEGYSVSREKKERFSLILESASTNQTSMYLCASRRRDQETQYFGPGTRLLVL.

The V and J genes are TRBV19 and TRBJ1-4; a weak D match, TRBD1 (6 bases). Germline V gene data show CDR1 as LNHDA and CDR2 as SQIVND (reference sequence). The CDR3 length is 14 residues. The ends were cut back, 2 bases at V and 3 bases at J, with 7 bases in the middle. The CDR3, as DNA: TGTGCCAGTAGTATACCAGGGGCTAATGAAAAACTGTTTTTT. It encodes CASSIPGANEKLFF. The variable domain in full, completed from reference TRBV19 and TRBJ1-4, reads DGGITQSPKYLFRKEGQNVTLSCEQNLNHDAMYWYRQDPGQGLRLIYYSQIVNDFQKGDIAEGYSVSREKKESFPLTVTSAQKNPTAFYLCASSIPGANEKLFFGSGTQLSVL.

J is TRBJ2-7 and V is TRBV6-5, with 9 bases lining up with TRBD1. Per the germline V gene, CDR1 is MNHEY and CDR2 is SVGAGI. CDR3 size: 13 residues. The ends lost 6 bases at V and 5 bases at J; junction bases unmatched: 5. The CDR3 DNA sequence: TGTGCCAGCAGACAGGGGGCGCGGGACGAGCAGTACTTC. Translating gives CASRQGARDEQYF.

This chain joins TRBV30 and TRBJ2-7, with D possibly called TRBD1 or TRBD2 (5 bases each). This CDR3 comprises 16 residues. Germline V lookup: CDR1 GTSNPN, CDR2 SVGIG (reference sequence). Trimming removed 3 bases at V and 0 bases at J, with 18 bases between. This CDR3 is CAWSAPGRRSSYEQYF. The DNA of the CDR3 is TGTGCCTGGAGCGCGCCGGGACGCAGGTCCTCCTACGAGCAGTACTTC.